This T cell receptor beta chain derives from a study of cytomegalovirus exposure and HLA in healthy donors. Study background: Samples from HLA-typed donors yielded approximately 80 million unique TCRs in an early data release. Study-wide findings and caveats: Sequencing depth across donors, presence/absence analyses assumed, was roughly uniform.

V shed 5 bases and J 9 bases; nucleotides not matched to a gene: 10. The germline gives CDR1 SGHTA, CDR2 FQGNSA. This CDR3 spans 14 amino acids. This clone was detected a few times. What it binds is unknown. This PCR relied on a set of 60 Vbeta primers and 13 Jbeta primers. In the original analysis: About 80 million unique TCR beta chains, about 11 million of them shared, were counted by a later analysis. The protocol was immunoSEQ multiplex PCR, while the TCRdb copy is restricted to in-frame clones and leaves out a portion. For V, J and clone size, that table is used; D and trimming come from the DNA. The profile shows under 150,000 clones, 80% of them singletons.

Source material: PBMCs. J is TRBJ2-1 and V is TRBV7-2; 7 positions match TRBD1. This receptor was identified in a male donor in good health and CMV-seronegative. CDR3: CASSVNVQGFEQFF. CDR3 DNA: TGTGCCAGCAGCGTCAACGTACAGGGGTTTGAGCAGTTCTTC.